This T cell receptor (beta chain) is from a study of T cell responses to AZD1222 COVID-19 vaccine. Here immunoSEQ multiplex PCR was the method, and the copy in TCRdb shows in-frame clones only, minus some. The sample carries 100,000 to 150,000 clones, about 87% recorded once. The length of the CDR3 is 15 residues. V was shortened by 2 bases and J by 4 bases, with 9 bases between the two germline ends. CDR1 and CDR2 (germline): MRHNA, SNTAGT. The study, taken as a whole, reports: Spike-spanning, vaccine-associated CD4 TCRs were dominant at 160-218 and 743-854. The study sampled repertoires only after the peak T cell response.

In the case of this clone: Antigen: not known.

J is TRBJ2-6 and V is TRBV6-4; no clear D. The source is an adult in good health. This sample comprised peripheral blood, obtained on day 0 of AZD1222 vaccination. CDR3 amino acids: CASSDGTEGANVLTF. The DNA of the CDR3 is TGTGCCAGCAGTGACGGCACAGAAGGGGCCAACGTCCTGACTTTC.